Following are 26 T cell receptor beta chains from one sample sequenced in a study of blood T cell repertoires in COVID-19. Produced via immunoSEQ multiplex PCR; TCRdb's table is partial and in-frame only. This sample yields around 190,000 clones, of which 80% to 90% are seen a single time; around 5.2% belongs to the top ten. Input material: peripheral blood. These receptors all stem from a woman of 80 years or more with acute or convalescent COVID-19.

This sequence joins TRBV6-5 and TRBJ2-7; 7 nucleotides align to TRBD2. The germline V gene has CDR1 MNHEY and CDR2 SVGAGI. The V gene end was trimmed by 4 bases and the J gene end by 1 base; junction bases not matched to a gene: 7. There are 15 residues in the CDR3. CDR3 in amino acids: CASSSGAGRSYEQYF. The CDR3 DNA follows: TGTGCCAGCAGTTCGGGAGCGGGGCGGTCCTACGAGCAGTACTTC.

The chain uses TRBV7-9 and TRBJ1-1; D possibly corresponds to TRBD1 (5 bases). Between the trimmed V and J ends, which lost 1 base and 0 bases, there was a span of 15 bases. This CDR3 region has 17 residues. The V gene's germline CDR1 is SEHNR and CDR2 FQNEAQ (reference sequence). CDR3 DNA sequence: TGTGCCAGCAGCTTAGTTTACAGGACCACCATGAACACTGAAGCTTTCTTT. Encoded protein: CASSLVYRTTMNTEAFF. Supplemented by reference TRBV7-9 and TRBJ1-1, the full variable domain reads DTGVSQNPRHKITKRGQNVTFRCDPISEHNRLYWYRQTLGQGPEFLTYFQNEAQLEKSRLLSDRFSAERPKGSFSTLEIQRTEQGDSAMYLCASSLVYRTTMNTEAFFGQGTRLTVV.

The chain couples TRBV15 to TRBJ2-2; TRBD1 agrees at 8 bases. Trimming cost V 6 bases and J 14 bases; bases outside gene matches: 5. The V gene's germline CDR1 is LNHNV and CDR2 YYDKDF (reference sequence). The CDR3 contains 11 residues. DNA of the CDR3: TGTGCCACCAGTGGGACAGGAGATCTGTTTTTT. Its protein is CATSGTGDLFF.

The chain joins TRBV10-3 to TRBJ2-3, with D tentatively TRBD2 (6 bases). Trimming shortened V by 9 bases and J by 1 base, and 17 bases separated the two germline ends. The CDR3 has 15 amino acids. Germline V gene sequence: CDR1 ENHRY, CDR2 SYGVKD. The CDR3 protein is CAMGVAGRGTDTQYF. CDR3 coding DNA: TGTGCCATGGGGGTTGCGGGAAGAGGCACAGATACGCAGTATTTT.

The V gene is TRBV18, the J gene TRBJ1-3, with 10 bases lining up with TRBD1. The germline V gene encodes CDR1 KGHSH and CDR2 LQKENI. The CDR3 loop spans 15 amino acids. Trimming took 4 bases from V and 4 from J; bases not matched to a gene: 4. The CDR3 DNA reads as TGTGCCAGCTCACTGGACAGGGGGTACGGAAACACCATATATTTT. This translates into CASSLDRGYGNTIYF.

V is TRBV7-2 and J is TRBJ1-1, with 9 nucleotides matching TRBD1. This CDR3 comprises 15 residues. Germline lookup yields CDR1 SGHTA and CDR2 FQGNSA. The V gene end was trimmed by 5 bases and the J gene end by 2 bases; junction bases not matched to a gene: 6. The CDR3 sequence is CASSTDRGGNTEAFF. The CDR3 DNA is TGTGCCAGCAGCACAGACAGGGGGGGAAACACTGAAGCTTTCTTT. The full variable domain, with the rest looked up from reference TRBV7-2 and TRBJ1-1, is GAGVSQSPSNKVTEKGKDVELRCDPISGHTALYWYRQSLGQGLEFLIYFQGNSAPDKSGLPSDRFSAERTGGSVSTLTIQRTQQEDSAVYLCASSTDRGGNTEAFFGQGTRLTVV.

This clone has a handful of counts. The chain combines TRBV3-1 (or the pseudogene TRBV3-2) with TRBJ1-6; possible D gene TRBD1, 6 bases. The CDR3 extends over 16 amino acids. The germline gives CDR1 LGHDT, CDR2 YNNKEL (reference sequence). With 4 bases removed from V and 4 bases from J, the gap between germline ends came to 14 bases. The CDR3 protein is CASSPALTGYNSPLHF. The CDR3 coding sequence is TGTGCCAGCAGCCCCGCGCTGACAGGATATAATTCACCCCTCCACTTT.

The V and J genes are TRBV5-5 and TRBJ2-3; D unresolved. Germline-derived CDR1 and CDR2 are SGHKS and YYEKEE (reference sequence). This CDR3 spans 14 amino acids. The V gene lost 0 bases and the J gene lost 1 base, with 6 bases spanning the gap. The CDR3 loop reads CASSLGAGTDTQYF. The CDR3 DNA follows: TGTGCCAGCAGCTTGGGGGCAGGCACAGATACGCAGTATTTT.

The chain is built from TRBV6-1 and TRBJ1-1; D unresolved. Trimming shortened V by 2 bases and J by 5 bases, and 15 bases separated the two germline ends. Germline CDR1 reads MNHNS; CDR2 reads SASEGT. This CDR3 comprises 15 residues. This CDR3 reads CASSEWVTRSTEAFF. The CDR3 coding sequence is TGTGCCAGCAGTGAATGGGTGACCAGGTCAACTGAAGCTTTCTTT.

The chain combines TRBV7-2 with TRBJ1-2; the match to TRBD1 covers 8 bases. The V gene's germline CDR1 is SGHTA and CDR2 FQGNSA. V dropped 5 bases and J dropped 4; count of bases not matched to a gene: 6. The CDR3 totals 14 residues. The CDR3 loop is CASSQGQGSYGYTF. In DNA, the CDR3 is TGTGCCAGCAGCCAAGGACAGGGCAGCTATGGCTACACCTTC.

To note about this clone: The same CDR3 can be traced to other DNA sequences in this sample. The rearrangement joins TRBV18 to TRBJ1-1; D unresolved. This CDR3 comprises 13 residues. Between the trimmed V and J ends, which lost 3 bases and 5 bases, there was a span of 10 bases. Germline V gene lookup returns CDR1 KGHSH and CDR2 LQKENI. The CDR3 DNA reads TGTGCCAGCTCACCGGGTGCGGGAACTGAAGCTTTCTTT. Translating gives CASSPGAGTEAFF. The full variable domain, in which reference TRBV18 and TRBJ1-1 provide the parts outside the CDR3, is NAGVMQNPRHLVRRRGQEARLRCSPMKGHSHVYWYRQLPEEGLKFMVYLQKENIIDESGMPKERFSAEFPKEGPSILRIQQVVRGDSAAYFCASSPGAGTEAFFGQGTRLTVV.

In regard to this clone: One end of the junction varies from germline; a read error may be responsible. This chain connects TRBV6-1 to TRBJ1-6; D is perhaps TRBD1 (5 bases). Germline CDR1 reads MNHNS; CDR2 reads SASEGT. The CDR3 runs 16 residues. The CDR3 reads CASREGALRENSPLHF. DNA of the CDR3: TGTGCCAGCAGGGAAGGGGCCTTACGGGAGAATTCACCCCTCCACTTT.

The CDR3, as DNA: TGTGCCAGCAGTCCATGGAGTAGCAATCAGCCCCAGCATTTT. Its translation is CASSPWSSNQPQHF. The chain has TRBV6-2 or TRBV6-3 and TRBJ1-5; D ambiguous. Germline values: CDR1 MNHEY, CDR2 SVGEGT. CDR3 length: 14 amino acids. Trimming pared 5 bases from V and 0 bases from J, leaving 8 bases between.

CDR3 residues: CASSLGTSGEIYNEQFF. CDR3 nucleotide sequence: TGTGCCAGCAGCTTAGGGACTAGCGGGGAGATTTACAATGAGCAGTTCTTC. The chain joins TRBV11-3 to TRBJ2-1; 12 nucleotides match TRBD2. CDR3 size: 17 residues. Germline V gene sequence: CDR1 SGHNT, CDR2 YENEEA. With 1 base clipped from V and 4 bases from J, the junction kept 5 bases outside the gene matches.

V gene TRBV3-1 (or the pseudogene TRBV3-2) combines with J gene TRBJ2-1; D ambiguous. This CDR3 has 12 residues. V was shortened by 1 base and J by 9 bases, with 7 bases between the two germline ends. CDR1 is LGHDT and CDR2 is YNNKEL in the germline V gene (reference sequence). The CDR3 nucleotides are TGTGCCAGCAGCCAAGTCAAATCTGAGCAGTTCTTC. Translating it yields CASSQVKSEQFF.

This sequence joins TRBV4-3 and TRBJ1-5; D ambiguous. V lost 0 bases, J lost 6 bases, and 6 bases lay in between. This CDR3 region has 13 residues. The germline V gene has CDR1 LGHNA and CDR2 YSLEER. For the CDR3, the DNA is TGCGCCAGCAGCCAAGACCTCAGTCAGCCCCAGCATTTT. Translated, it gives CASSQDLSQPQHF.

The chain uses TRBV10-3 and TRBJ1-1; D call uncertain. Germline-derived CDR1 and CDR2 are ENHRY and SYGVKD. V dropped 6 bases and J dropped 0 bases, with 11 bases sitting between them. This CDR3 has 14 amino acids. CDR3 region: CAIRAFGMNTEAFF. The CDR3 DNA is TGTGCCATCAGAGCGTTCGGAATGAACACTGAAGCTTTCTTT.

This chain uses TRBV19 with TRBJ2-7; 7 positions match TRBD2. Looked up from germline, CDR1 is LNHDA and CDR2 is SQIVND (reference sequence). This CDR3 is 15 amino acids long. Trimming cost V 7 bases and J 2 bases; bases outside gene matches: 11. The CDR3 nucleotides are TGTGCCAGTATGGGGGGGGACTCTCGGACCTACGAGCAGTACTTC. This gives the protein CASMGGDSRTYEQYF.

V usage is TRBV11-2 and J usage is TRBJ2-3; D is perhaps TRBD1 (6 bases). The CDR3 covers 15 residues. CDR1 and CDR2 (germline): SGHAT, FQNNGV. V lost 3 bases and J lost 3, with 13 bases in between. The CDR3 sequence is CASSFRDTLTDTQYF. Here the CDR3 DNA reads TGTGCCAGCAGCTTCCGGGACACGTTGACAGATACGCAGTATTTT.

The chain uses TRBV11-2 and TRBJ1-6, with no clear D. V was cut by 1 base and J by 11 bases, with 6 bases left in between. Per the germline V gene, CDR1 is SGHAT and CDR2 is FQNNGV. The CDR3 is made up of 12 amino acids. This chain's CDR3 is CASSLGSTPLHF. CDR3 coding DNA: TGTGCCAGCAGCTTAGGGAGTACACCCCTCCACTTT.

This chain connects TRBV15 to TRBJ1-2; 8 bases match TRBD1. The CDR3 has 14 amino acids. V lost 5 bases and J lost 6; bases outside the gene matches: 8. Germline CDR1 LNHNV, CDR2 YYDKDF (reference sequence). The CDR3 sequence is CATSPWTGKDGYTF. The DNA for the CDR3 is TGTGCCACCAGCCCTTGGACAGGGAAGGATGGCTACACCTTC. The whole variable domain, filled in from reference TRBV15 and TRBJ1-2, reads DAMVIQNPRYQVTQFGKPVTLSCSQTLNHNVMYWYQQKSSQAPKLLFHYYDKDFNNEADTPDNFQSRRPNTSFCFLDIRSPGLGDTAMYLCATSPWTGKDGYTFGSGTRLTVV.

This chain uses TRBV7-2 with TRBJ1-1, with D tentatively TRBD1 (5 bases). This CDR3 has 15 amino acids. Germline V gene sequence: CDR1 SGHTA, CDR2 FQGNSA. Between the trimmed V and J ends, which lost 3 bases and 3 bases, there was a span of 14 bases. DNA for the CDR3: TGTGCCAGCAGCTTCAGTGGGGCGTTTGACACTGAAGCTTTCTTT. Its translation: CASSFSGAFDTEAFF.

The chain is built from TRBV6-5 and TRBJ2-7, with a tentative D call TRBD2 (6 bases). V was cut by 2 bases and J by 7 bases, with 15 bases left in between. The CDR3 length is 14 residues. Germline V CDR1 and CDR2: MNHEY, SVGAGI. CDR3 protein: CASSYGGTLREQYF. CDR3 nucleotide sequence: TGTGCCAGCAGTTACGGGGGGACCCTTCGGGAGCAGTACTTC.

The J gene is TRBJ2-7, the V gene TRBV18; TRBD1 aligns across 9 bases. Per germline, CDR1 KGHSH and CDR2 LQKENI. The CDR3 loop spans 14 amino acids. J gave up 5 bases and V 6 bases, and 8 bases lay outside the gene matches. The CDR3 DNA reads as TGTGCCAGCTCCCAGGGACAGGGTAGGAACGAGCAGTACTTC. It yields the protein CASSQGQGRNEQYF. Based on the CDR3 plus reference TRBV18 and TRBJ2-7, the full variable domain is NAGVMQNPRHLVRRRGQEARLRCSPMKGHSHVYWYRQLPEEGLKFMVYLQKENIIDESGMPKERFSAEFPKEGPSILRIQQVVRGDSAAYFCASSQGQGRNEQYFGPGTRLTVT.

J is TRBJ1-5 and V is TRBV7-9; 8 nucleotides align to TRBD1. The CDR3 has 15 amino acids. The junction had 3 bases not matched to a gene; V was cut back by 5 bases and J by 0 bases. The germline V gene has CDR1 SEHNR and CDR2 FQNEAQ (reference sequence). The CDR3 region is CASSPTGVSNQPQHF. CDR3 sequence (DNA): TGTGCCAGCAGCCCGACAGGGGTTAGCAATCAGCCCCAGCATTTT.

The chain joins TRBV6-5 to TRBJ2-1; 8 nucleotides line up with TRBD1. The ends lost 0 bases at V and 2 bases at J; junction bases unmatched: 3. The germline gives CDR1 MNHEY, CDR2 SVGAGI. The CDR3 has 16 amino acids. The CDR3 region has the DNA TGTGCCAGCAGTTACTCTGCAGGGGGCGCCTACAATGAGCAGTTCTTC. Its protein product is CASSYSAGGAYNEQFF.